Listed below are T cell receptor beta chains from one sample, sequenced in a study of blood T cell repertoires in COVID-19. Profiling relied on immunoSEQ multiplex PCR, and the TCRdb table lists in-frame clones only, not all of them. The sample has 650,000 to 800,000 clones; 70% to 90% are singletons. Sequenced: peripheral blood. The receptors were gathered from a woman between 18 and 29 years old with acute or convalescent COVID-19. Both conserved end residues are part of each CDR3. Each record gives: J gene, clone size, V gene, D gene, CDR3 protein, CDR3 DNA. A D gene is named only where the DNA matches it firmly. Size is stated for part of the rows, as once, few or many counts, or as a class when the clone is expanded.

J: TRBJ2-4; size: NA; V: TRBV18; D: TRBD1; CDR3: CASSPDRVDKNIQYF; DNA: TGTGCCAGCTCCCCGGACAGGGTGGACAAAAACATTCAGTACTTC
J: TRBJ1-1; size: NA; V: TRBV19; D: NA; CDR3: CASSWGTTNTEAFF; DNA: TGTGCCAGTAGCTGGGGGACAACGAACACTGAAGCTTTCTTT
J: TRBJ1-5; size: NA; V: TRBV10-3; D: TRBD1; CDR3: CAISDTDRGSQPQHF; DNA: TGTGCCATCAGTGACACTGACAGGGGTAGTCAGCCCCAGCATTTT
J: TRBJ1-1; size: NA; V: TRBV5-1; D: TRBD1; CDR3: CASSEWDRVGTEAFF; DNA: TGCGCCAGCAGCGAGTGGGACAGGGTGGGAACTGAAGCTTTCTTT
J: TRBJ2-5; size: once; V: TRBV4-1; D: NA; CDR3: CASSVRERETQYF; DNA: TGCGCCAGCAGCGTCCGGGAGCGAGAGACCCAGTACTTC
J: TRBJ1-6; size: once; V: TRBV27; D: NA; CDR3: CASSFLESSYNSPLHF; DNA: NA
J: TRBJ2-1; size: NA; V: TRBV7-9; D: NA; CDR3: CASSRTTLSYNEQFF; DNA: TGTGCCAGCAGCCGGACTACCCTATCCTACAATGAGCAGTTCTTC
J: TRBJ2-7; size: NA; V: TRBV24-1; D: TRBD1; CDR3: CATSDRTGDSYEQYF; DNA: TGTGCCACCAGTGACCGTACCGGGGACAGCTACGAGCAGTACTTC
J: TRBJ2-5; size: NA; V: TRBV7-9; D: NA; CDR3: CASSLSETQYF; DNA: TGTGCCAGCAGCTTATCGGAGACCCAGTACTTC
J: TRBJ1-2; size: NA; V: TRBV6-2/TRBV6-3; D: NA; CDR3: CASSSAGRYGYTF; DNA: TGTGCCAGCAGTTCCGCGGGACGTTATGGCTACACCTTC
J: TRBJ1-2; size: NA; V: TRBV5-6; D: NA; CDR3: CASSQGRAYGYTF; DNA: TGTGCCAGCAGCCAGGGCCGGGCCTATGGCTACACCTTC
J: TRBJ2-5; size: once; V: TRBV13; D: NA; CDR3: CASSPFWGEYQETQYF; DNA: TGTGCCAGCAGCCCCTTCTGGGGGGAGTACCAAGAGACCCAGTACTTC